This T cell receptor beta chain is from a study of T cells expressing NK-cell markers. The overall study: According to the study, TCR beta repertoires originated from sorted CD3+CD56+NKG2C+, CD3+CD56+NKG2C- and CD3+CD56-NKG2C+ T cells. Out of eight donors sequenced, seven tested HCMV-seropositive and the remaining one seronegative.

Regarding this clonotype: The antigen remains unidentified.

The CDR3 runs to 14 residues. CDR1 and CDR2 from the germline V gene are KGHDR and SFDVKD. TCRdb reworked the 5' RACE reads into one entry per CDR3 protein, no DNA. The specimen's table records a few hundred thousand distinct CDR3 sequences. The study's findings and limits: Evidence did not settle whether expanded NKG2C+ T cell clones targeted HCMV. These same clonotypes (in several donors) also led the CD3+CD56-NKG2C+ fraction.

The chain recombines TRBV24-1 with TRBJ2-2. The sequence derives from a woman in her forties or fifties in good health. Input material: blood T cells: a sorted CD56 or NKG2C T cell subset, CD4+ or CD8+ T cells, or bulk PBMC T cells (not recorded which). CDR3 protein: CATSAPSRIGELFF.